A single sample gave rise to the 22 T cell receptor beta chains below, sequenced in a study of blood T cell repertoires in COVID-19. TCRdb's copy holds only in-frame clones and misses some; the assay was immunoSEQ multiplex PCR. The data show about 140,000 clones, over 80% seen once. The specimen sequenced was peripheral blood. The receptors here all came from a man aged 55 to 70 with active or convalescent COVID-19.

The CDR3 bases are TGTGCCAGCAGTCCACAGAACACTGAAGCTTTCTTT. Protein product: CASSPQNTEAFF. The chain recombines TRBV28 with TRBJ1-1; D unresolved. The germline V and J ends were trimmed by 5 bases and 1 base, with 5 bases remaining between them. The CDR3 is 12 residues long. In germline, CDR1 is MDHEN, CDR2 SYDVKM.

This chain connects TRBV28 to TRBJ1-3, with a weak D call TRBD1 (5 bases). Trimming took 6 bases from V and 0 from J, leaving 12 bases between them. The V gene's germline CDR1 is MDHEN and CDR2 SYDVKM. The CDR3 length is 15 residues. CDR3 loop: CASRLVGPSGNTIYF. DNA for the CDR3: TGTGCCAGCAGGCTTGTGGGGCCCTCTGGAAACACCATATATTTT.

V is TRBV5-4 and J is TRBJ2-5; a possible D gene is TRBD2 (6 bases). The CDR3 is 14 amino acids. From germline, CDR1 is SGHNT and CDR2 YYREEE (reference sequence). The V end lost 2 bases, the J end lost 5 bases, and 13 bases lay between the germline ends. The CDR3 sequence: CASSLRAGRETQYF. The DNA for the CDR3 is TGTGCCAGCAGCTTACGGGCAGGGAGGGAGACCCAGTACTTC.

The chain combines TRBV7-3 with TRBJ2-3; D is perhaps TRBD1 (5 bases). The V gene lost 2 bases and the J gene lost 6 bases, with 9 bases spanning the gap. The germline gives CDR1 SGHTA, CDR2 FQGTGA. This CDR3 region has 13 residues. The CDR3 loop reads CASSLARADTQYF. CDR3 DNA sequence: TGTGCCAGCAGCTTAGCCAGGGCGGATACGCAGTATTTT.

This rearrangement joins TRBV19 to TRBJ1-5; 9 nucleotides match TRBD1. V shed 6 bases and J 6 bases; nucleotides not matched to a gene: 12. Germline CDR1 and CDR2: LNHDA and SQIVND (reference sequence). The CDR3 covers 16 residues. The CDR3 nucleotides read TGTGCCAGTAGGCCGGATTGGGACAGGGCGGGTCAGCCCCAGCATTTT. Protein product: CASRPDWDRAGQPQHF.

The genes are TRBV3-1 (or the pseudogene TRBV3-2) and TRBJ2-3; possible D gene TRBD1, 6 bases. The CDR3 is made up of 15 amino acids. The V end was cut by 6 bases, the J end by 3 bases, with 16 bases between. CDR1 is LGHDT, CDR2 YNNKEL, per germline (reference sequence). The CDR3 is CASRDSHTTTDTQYF. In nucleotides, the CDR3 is TGTGCCAGCAGGGACAGCCACACCACTACAGATACGCAGTATTTT.

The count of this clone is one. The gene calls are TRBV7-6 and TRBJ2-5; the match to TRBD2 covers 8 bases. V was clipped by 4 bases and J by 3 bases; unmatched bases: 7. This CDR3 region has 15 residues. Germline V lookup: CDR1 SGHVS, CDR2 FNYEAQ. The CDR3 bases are TGTGCCAGCAGCTCAGCGGGAGCTGGGGAAGAGACCCAGTACTTC. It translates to CASSSAGAGEETQYF.

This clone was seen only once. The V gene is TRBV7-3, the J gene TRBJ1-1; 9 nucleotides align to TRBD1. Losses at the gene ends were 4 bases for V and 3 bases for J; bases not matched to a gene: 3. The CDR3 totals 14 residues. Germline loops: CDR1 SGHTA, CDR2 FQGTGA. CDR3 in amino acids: CASSSGQGHTEAFF. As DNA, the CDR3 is TGTGCCAGCAGCTCAGGACAGGGGCACACTGAAGCTTTCTTT.

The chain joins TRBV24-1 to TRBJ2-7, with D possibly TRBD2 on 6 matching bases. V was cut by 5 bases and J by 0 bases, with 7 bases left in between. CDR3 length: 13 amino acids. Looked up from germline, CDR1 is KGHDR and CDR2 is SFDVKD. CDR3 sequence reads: CATSGRGSYEQYF. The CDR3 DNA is TGTGCCACCAGTGGGAGGGGCTCCTACGAGCAGTACTTC.

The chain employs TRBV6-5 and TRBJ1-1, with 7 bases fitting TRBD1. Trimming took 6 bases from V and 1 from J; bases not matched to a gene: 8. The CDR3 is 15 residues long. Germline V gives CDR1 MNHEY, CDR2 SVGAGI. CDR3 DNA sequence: TGTGCCAGCAGGCGAAATCGACAGGGGAACACTGAAGCTTTCTTT. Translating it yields CASRRNRQGNTEAFF.

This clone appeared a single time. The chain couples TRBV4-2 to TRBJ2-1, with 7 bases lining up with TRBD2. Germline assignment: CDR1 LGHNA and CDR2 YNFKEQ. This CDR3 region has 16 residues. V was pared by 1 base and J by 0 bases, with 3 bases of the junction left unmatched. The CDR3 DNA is TGTGCCAGCAGCCAAGCTAGCGGAGGCTCCTACAATGAGCAGTTCTTC. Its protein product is CASSQASGGSYNEQFF.

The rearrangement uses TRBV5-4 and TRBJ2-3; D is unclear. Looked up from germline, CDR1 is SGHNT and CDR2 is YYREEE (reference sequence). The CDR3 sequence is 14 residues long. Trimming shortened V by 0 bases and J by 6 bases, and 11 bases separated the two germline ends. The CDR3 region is CASSLVSPDDTQYF. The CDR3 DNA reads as TGTGCCAGCAGCTTGGTTAGCCCGGATGATACGCAGTATTTT.

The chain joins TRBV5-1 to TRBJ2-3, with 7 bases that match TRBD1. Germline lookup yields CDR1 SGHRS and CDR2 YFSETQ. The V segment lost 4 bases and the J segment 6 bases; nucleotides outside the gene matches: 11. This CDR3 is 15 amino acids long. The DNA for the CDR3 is TGCGCCAGCAGCACCTGGACAGGTCTGTTGGATACGCAGTATTTT. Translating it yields CASSTWTGLLDTQYF.

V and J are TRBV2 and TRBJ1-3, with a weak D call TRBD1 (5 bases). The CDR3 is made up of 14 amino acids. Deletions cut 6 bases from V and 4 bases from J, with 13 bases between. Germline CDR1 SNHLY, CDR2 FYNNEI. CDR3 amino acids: CASSSPAGGNTIYF. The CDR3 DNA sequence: TGTGCCAGCAGCAGCCCGGCAGGGGGAAACACCATATATTTT.

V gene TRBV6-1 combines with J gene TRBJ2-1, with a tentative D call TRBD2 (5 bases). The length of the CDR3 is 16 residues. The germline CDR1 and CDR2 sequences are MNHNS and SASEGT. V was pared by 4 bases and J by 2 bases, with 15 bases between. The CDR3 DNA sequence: TGTGCCAGCAGTGGCCCCGCAGCGGATACCTACAATGAGCAGTTCTTC. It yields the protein CASSGPAADTYNEQFF.

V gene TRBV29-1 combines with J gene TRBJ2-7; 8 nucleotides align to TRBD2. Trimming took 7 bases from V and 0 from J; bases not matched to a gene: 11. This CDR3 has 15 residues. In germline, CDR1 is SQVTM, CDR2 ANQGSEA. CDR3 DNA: TGCAGCGCCCTCGCCCCTACTAGCGGCTCCTACGAGCAGTACTTC. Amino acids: CSALAPTSGSYEQYF.

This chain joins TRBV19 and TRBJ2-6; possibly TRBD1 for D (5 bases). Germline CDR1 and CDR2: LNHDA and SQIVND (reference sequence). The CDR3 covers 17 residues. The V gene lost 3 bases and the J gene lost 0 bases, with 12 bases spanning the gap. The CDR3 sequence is CASSITGSHSGANVLTF. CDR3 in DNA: TGTGCCAGTAGTATCACAGGTTCACACTCTGGGGCCAACGTCCTGACTTTC.

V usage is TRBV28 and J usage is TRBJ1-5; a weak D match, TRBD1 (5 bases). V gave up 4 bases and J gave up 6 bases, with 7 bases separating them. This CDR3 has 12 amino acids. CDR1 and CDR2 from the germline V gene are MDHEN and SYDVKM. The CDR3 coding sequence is TGTGCCAGCAGTTGGGGGGGTCAGCCCCAGCATTTT. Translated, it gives CASSWGGQPQHF.

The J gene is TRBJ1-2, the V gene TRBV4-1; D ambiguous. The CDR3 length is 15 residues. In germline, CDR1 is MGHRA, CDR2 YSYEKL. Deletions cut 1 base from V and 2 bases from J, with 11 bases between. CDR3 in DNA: TGCGCCAGCAGCCAAGTTCCTGACACAAACTATGGCTACACCTTC. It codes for CASSQVPDTNYGYTF.

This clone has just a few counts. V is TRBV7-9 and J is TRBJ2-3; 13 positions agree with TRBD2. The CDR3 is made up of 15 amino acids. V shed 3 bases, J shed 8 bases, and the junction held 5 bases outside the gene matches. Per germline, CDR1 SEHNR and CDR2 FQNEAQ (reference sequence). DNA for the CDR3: TGTGCCAGCAGCTTGACTAGCGGGAGGCATGCTACGCAGTATTTT. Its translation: CASSLTSGRHATQYF.

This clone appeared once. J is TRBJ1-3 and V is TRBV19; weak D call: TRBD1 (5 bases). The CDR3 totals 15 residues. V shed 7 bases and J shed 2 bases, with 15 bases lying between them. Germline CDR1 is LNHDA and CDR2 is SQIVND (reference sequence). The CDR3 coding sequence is TGTGCCAGTATGACCAGGGATGAGGCTGGAAACACCATATATTTT. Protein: CASMTRDEAGNTIYF. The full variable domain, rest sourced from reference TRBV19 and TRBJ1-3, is DGGITQSPKYLFRKEGQNVTLSCEQNLNHDAMYWYRQDPGQGLRLIYYSQIVNDFQKGDIAEGYSVSREKKESFPLTVTSAQKNPTAFYLCASMTRDEAGNTIYFGEGSWLTVV.

CDR3 nucleotide sequence: TGTGCCACTATAACTAGCTCTGGGGCCAACGTCCTGACTTTC. Translating it yields CATITSSGANVLTF. This sequence joins TRBV24-1 and TRBJ2-6; the D gene is possibly TRBD2 (5 bases). Per the germline V gene, CDR1 is KGHDR and CDR2 is SFDVKD. The CDR3 loop spans 14 amino acids. V dropped 10 bases and J dropped 0 bases, with 9 bases sitting between them.